This note documents a single TCR beta chain sequence. The sample originates from a study of control samples from healthy donors and cancer patients. Clones were sequenced by immunoSEQ multiplex PCR, and TCRdb holds only the in-frame ones, with some missing. The table shows fewer than 200,000 clones, with about 93% occurring only once. The sequence was obtained from an older woman in good health. The specimen was blood.

CDR3 sequence: CASSQDFTGDQPQHF. The CDR3 bases are TGCGCCAGCAGCCAAGATTTCACAGGGGATCAGCCCCAGCATTTT. The chain recombines TRBV4-3 with TRBJ1-5; TRBD1 agrees at 7 bases. The CDR3 loop spans 15 amino acids. The germline V gene has CDR1 LGHNA and CDR2 YSLEER. Trimming at V came to 0 bases and at J to 5 bases, leaving 4 bases not matched to a gene.